This record looks at one TCR beta chain sequence and its context. The data belong to a study of blood T cell repertoires in COVID-19. For the study at large: COVID-19 samples collected from the United States, Italy and Spain covered acute and convalescent phases. T cells, B-cell-depleted T cells, or PBMCs supplied cDNA or gDNA.

V shed 3 bases and J 3 bases; nucleotides not matched to a gene: 6. The CDR3 is 14 amino acids. CDR1 is SGHNT and CDR2 is YYREEE in the germline V gene (reference sequence). Clones were sequenced by immunoSEQ multiplex PCR, and TCRdb holds only the in-frame ones, with some missing. The sample records approximately 120,000 clones, 80% to 90% being singletons. The clonotype was recovered from a human donor with acute or convalescent COVID-19. The donor label of this sample is uncertain. This chain joins TRBV5-4 and TRBJ2-7; 7 nucleotides line up with TRBD1. The sequencing input was peripheral blood. The CDR3 protein is CASSSTGYSYEQYF. As DNA, the CDR3 is TGTGCCAGCAGCTCGACAGGGTATAGCTACGAGCAGTACTTC.